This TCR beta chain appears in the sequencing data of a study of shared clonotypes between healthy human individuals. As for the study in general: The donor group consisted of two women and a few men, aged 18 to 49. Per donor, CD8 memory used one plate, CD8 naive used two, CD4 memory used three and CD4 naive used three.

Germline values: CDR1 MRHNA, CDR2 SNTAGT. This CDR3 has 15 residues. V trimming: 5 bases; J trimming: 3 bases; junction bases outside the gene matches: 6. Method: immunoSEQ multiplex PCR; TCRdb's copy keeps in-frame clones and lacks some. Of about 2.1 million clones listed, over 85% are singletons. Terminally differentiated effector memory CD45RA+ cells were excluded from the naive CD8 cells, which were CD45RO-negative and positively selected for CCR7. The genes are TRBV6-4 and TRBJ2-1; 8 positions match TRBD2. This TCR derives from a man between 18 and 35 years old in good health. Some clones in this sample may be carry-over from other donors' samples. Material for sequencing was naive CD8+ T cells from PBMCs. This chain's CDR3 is CASSTSGSNYNEQFF. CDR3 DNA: TGTGCCAGCAGTACCAGCGGGAGTAACTACAATGAGCAGTTCTTC.